This T cell receptor beta chain was sequenced for a study of identical twins. Template switching added a universal primer site, and cDNA bore unique molecular identifiers. MiXCR was run by TCRdb on the 5' RACE reads, yielding one entry per CDR3 protein. Among some 570,000 distinct CDR3 sequences listed, about 22% were seen once. This clonotype was detected ten times or more. Its antigen is currently unknown. Trimming stripped 4 bases from V and 6 bases from J, with 10 bases between. CDR3 length: 11 residues. CDR1 is SQVTM and CDR2 is ANQGSEA in the germline V gene. Study-level results: Findings came from cross-sectional statistics, without long-term follow-up of donors. Cord blood's abundant beta clonotypes had fewer insertions, unlike memory repertoires.

These data are also associated with another study on yellow fever vaccine responses in identical twins.

This receptor was obtained from a woman younger than 30 in good health. V usage is TRBV29-1 and J usage is TRBJ2-7, with D hard to call. The sample taken for sequencing was CD4+ T cells sorted from blood. The CDR3 bases are TGCAGCGTTGTGGTTAGCACCGAGCAGTACGTC. Translated, it gives CSVVVSTEQYV.